The TCR beta chain under discussion was sequenced for a study of blood T cells in healthy people across ages. Overall study findings and caveats: Diversity of TCR beta per million T cells declined in a roughly linear way with age.

Primers used in a second PCR of about 7 to 12 cycles were a sample-barcoded 5' primer and a J-beta primer mix. TCRdb re-derived calls from the 5' RACE reads in MiXCR, one entry per CDR3 protein. The sample has 1.5 million to 2 million distinct CDR3 sequences, 40% to 55% seen once; the top ten hold 2.1%. CDR3 length equals 15 residues. V shed 5 bases and J shed 3 bases, with 17 bases lying between them. The germline gives CDR1 MDHEN, CDR2 SYDVKM. A few counts support this clonotype. Antigen specificity is unknown. The individuals who served as donors were healthy Caucasians living in Russia, aged roughly 6 to 95.

The chain carries TRBV28 and TRBJ2-7, with D unresolved. This clonotype was obtained from a woman aged 40 to 50 in good health. Source material: blood. CDR3 sequence reads: CASSLYRLEIYEQYF. The CDR3 DNA reads as TGTGCCAGCAGTCTCTACAGACTCGAAATCTACGAGCAGTACTTC.